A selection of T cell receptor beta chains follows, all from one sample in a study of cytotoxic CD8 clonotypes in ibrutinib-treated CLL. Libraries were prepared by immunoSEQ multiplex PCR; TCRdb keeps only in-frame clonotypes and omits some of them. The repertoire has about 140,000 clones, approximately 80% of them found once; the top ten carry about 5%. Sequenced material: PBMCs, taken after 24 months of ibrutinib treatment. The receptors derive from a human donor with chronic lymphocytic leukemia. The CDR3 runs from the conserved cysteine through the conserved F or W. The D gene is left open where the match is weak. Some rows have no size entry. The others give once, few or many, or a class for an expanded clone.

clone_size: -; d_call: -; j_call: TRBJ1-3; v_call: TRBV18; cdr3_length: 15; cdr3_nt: TGTGCCAGCGGCCAAATCCAAAGCTCTGGAAACACCATATATTTT; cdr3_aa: CASGQIQSSGNTIYF
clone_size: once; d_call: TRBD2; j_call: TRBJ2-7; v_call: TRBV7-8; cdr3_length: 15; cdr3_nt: TGTGCCAGCAGCTTAGCGCCTAGCGGACCCTACGAGCAGTACTTC; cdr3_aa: CASSLAPSGPYEQYF
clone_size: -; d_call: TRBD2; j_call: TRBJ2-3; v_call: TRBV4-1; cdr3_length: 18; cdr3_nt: TGCGCCAGCAGCCAAGATTTGGCAGCGGGGGCTCGGGAAGATACGCAGTATTTT; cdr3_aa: CASSQDLAAGAREDTQYF
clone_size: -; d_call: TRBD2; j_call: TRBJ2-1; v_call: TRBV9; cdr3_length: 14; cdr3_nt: TGTGCCAGCAGCGAGGCGGGGGGCCACAATGAGCAGTTCTTC; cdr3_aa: CASSEAGGHNEQFF
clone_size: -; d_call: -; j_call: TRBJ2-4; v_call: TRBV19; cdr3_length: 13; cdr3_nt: TGTGCCAGTAGCCCCAAGAGCGGAAACATTCAGTACTTC; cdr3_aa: CASSPKSGNIQYF
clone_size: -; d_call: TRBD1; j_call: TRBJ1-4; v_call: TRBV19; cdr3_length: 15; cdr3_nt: TGTGCCAGTAGTATCCGGGGGACAGGGAATGAAAAACTGTTTTTT; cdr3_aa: CASSIRGTGNEKLFF
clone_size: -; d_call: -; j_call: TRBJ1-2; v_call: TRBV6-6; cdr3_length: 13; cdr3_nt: TGTGCCAGCAGTTACTGGGGGCCAGATGGCTACACCTTC; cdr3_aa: CASSYWGPDGYTF
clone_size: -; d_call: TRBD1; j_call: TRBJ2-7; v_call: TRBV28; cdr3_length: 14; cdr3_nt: TGTGCCAGCAGTTATGGGACAGGGCCCCTGGAGCAGTACTTC; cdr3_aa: CASSYGTGPLEQYF
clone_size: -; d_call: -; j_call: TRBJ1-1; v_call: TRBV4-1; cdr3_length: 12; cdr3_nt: TGCGCCGCCGGGACCCTTGTGTGGGAAGCTTTCTTT; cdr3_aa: CAAGTLVWEAFF
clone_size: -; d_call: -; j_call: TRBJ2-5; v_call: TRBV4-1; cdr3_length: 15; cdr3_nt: TGCGCCAGCAGCCAAGGGGCCCACCAGTGGGGGACCCAGTACTTC; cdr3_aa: CASSQGAHQWGTQYF
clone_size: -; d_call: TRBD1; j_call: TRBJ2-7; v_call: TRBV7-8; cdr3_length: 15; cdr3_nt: TGTGCCAGCAGCCCGGGGACAGGGGACTCGGACGAGCAGTACTTC; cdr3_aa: CASSPGTGDSDEQYF